These 18 T cell receptor beta chains were all obtained from the same sample, sequenced in a study of CD8 T cells in Susac syndrome. RNA was extracted with the RNeasy kit, and a quantity of roughly 0.5 to 1 ug was reverse transcribed using random hexamers. MiXCR, applied by TCRdb to the immunoSEQ multiplex PCR reads, yields one record per CDR3 protein. The sample holds 180,000 or so distinct CDR3 sequences, about 93% seen once. The sample was CD4+ T cells from PBMCs. All receptors come from a human donor in good health.

CDR3 sequence reads: CASRLKPGNNEQFF. The CDR3 nucleotides read TGTGCCAGCAGGCTCAAACCAGGCAACAATGAGCAGTTCTTC. The rearrangement uses TRBV27 and TRBJ2-1; D gene unclear. The V gene's germline CDR1 is MNHEY and CDR2 SMNVEV (reference sequence). The V gene lost 6 bases and the J gene lost 5 bases, with 14 bases spanning the gap. This CDR3 is built from 14 residues.

The V and J genes are TRBV20-1 and TRBJ1-4, with TRBD1 identical over 7 bases. The germline gives CDR1 DFQATT, CDR2 SNEGSKA (reference sequence). The length of the CDR3 is 14 residues. The J segment lost 11 bases and the V segment lost 6 bases, leaving 15 bases of the junction unmatched. The CDR3 loop reads CSAPSGTALGKLFF. Written as DNA, the CDR3 is TGCAGTGCCCCCTCCGGGACAGCCCTTGGGAAACTGTTTTTT.

The chain has TRBV29-1 and TRBJ2-5; a possible D gene is TRBD2 (6 bases). Germline V gene sequence: CDR1 SQVTM, CDR2 ANQGSEA. The V gene lost 5 bases and the J gene lost 2 bases, with 9 bases spanning the gap. CDR3 length: 12 residues. The CDR3: CSVMRGQETQYF. The CDR3 bases are TGCAGCGTTATGCGGGGACAAGAGACCCAGTACTTC.

The rearrangement uses TRBV20-1 and TRBJ1-2; D unresolved. Germline V gene lookup returns CDR1 DFQATT and CDR2 SNEGSKA (reference sequence). V gave up 0 bases and J gave up 4 bases, with 9 bases separating them. The CDR3 loop spans 13 amino acids. Here the CDR3 reads CSARDRLAYGYTF. CDR3 nucleotides: TGCAGTGCTAGAGATCGTCTAGCCTATGGCTACACCTTC.

For the CDR3, the DNA is TGCGCCAGCAGCCCCTGGACTAGCGGCCCCACAGATACGCAGTATTTT. Protein: CASSPWTSGPTDTQYF. The V call is TRBV5-1, the J call TRBJ2-3; 10 bases are a match to TRBD2. V trimming: 4 bases; J trimming: 2 bases; junction bases outside the gene matches: 7. CDR1 and CDR2 (germline): SGHRS, YFSETQ. CDR3 size: 16 residues.

The chain joins TRBV12-3 or TRBV12-4 to TRBJ2-1; D may correspond to TRBD1 or TRBD2 (5 bases each). V was trimmed by 6 bases and J by 12 bases, leaving 18 bases between them. This CDR3 comprises 13 residues. CDR3 loop: CASSRPGPRVQFF. DNA of the CDR3: TGTGCCAGCAGCAGACCGGGGCCTCGGGTGCAGTTCTTC.

The gene calls are TRBV20-1 and TRBJ2-1, with D maybe TRBD2 (6 bases). The germline V gene encodes CDR1 DFQATT and CDR2 SNEGSKA (reference sequence). CDR3 length: 16 residues. Trimming shortened V by 5 bases and J by 3 bases, and 20 bases separated the two germline ends. The CDR3 bases are TGCAGTGCTGGGACCGGGGAGGCCAGTAACTACAATGAGCAGTTCTTC. This codes for CSAGTGEASNYNEQFF.

The V call is TRBV6-6, the J call TRBJ2-7; 7 positions match TRBD1. V was pared by 6 bases and J by 2 bases, with 7 bases of the junction left unmatched. The length of the CDR3 is 14 residues. Per germline, CDR1 MNHNY and CDR2 SVGAGI (reference sequence). The DNA for the CDR3 is TGTGCCAGCAGGTTGAGGGGGCTGGCCTACGAGCAGTACTTC. Its protein product is CASRLRGLAYEQYF.

This chain uses TRBV24-1 with TRBJ2-1; D unresolved. This CDR3 has 14 amino acids. V lost 2 bases, J lost 6 bases, and 10 bases lay in between. Germline V lookup: CDR1 KGHDR, CDR2 SFDVKD. CDR3 in amino acids: CATSDSSRTNEQFF. As DNA, the CDR3 is TGTGCCACCAGTGATTCCTCAAGAACCAATGAGCAGTTCTTC.

The chain is built from TRBV20-1 and TRBJ2-3; 7 nucleotides line up with TRBD2. Germline trimming cut 5 bases from V and 3 bases from J; bases unmatched to any gene: 11. There are 15 residues in the CDR3. Germline-derived CDR1 and CDR2 are DFQATT and SNEGSKA (reference sequence). The DNA of the CDR3 is TGCAGTGCTGACCCGGTCCGGGGGGAAACAGATACGCAGTATTTT. Protein sequence: CSADPVRGETDTQYF.

This chain uses TRBV29-1 with TRBJ2-3, with D possibly being TRBD1 (5 bases). Trimming pared 4 bases from V and 5 bases from J, leaving 13 bases between. CDR3 length equals 13 residues. Germline assignment: CDR1 SQVTM and CDR2 ANQGSEA. The DNA of the CDR3 is TGCAGCGTTGTAGCAGGGCCACAAGATACGCAGTATTTT. Encoded protein: CSVVAGPQDTQYF.

The J gene is TRBJ1-1, the V gene TRBV2; no reliable D call. Germline lookup yields CDR1 SNHLY and CDR2 FYNNEI. The CDR3 runs 13 residues. The germline V and J ends were trimmed by 5 bases and 0 bases, with 7 bases remaining between them. The CDR3 DNA is TGTGCCAGCAGTAACGATTTGAACACTGAAGCTTTCTTT. The encoded protein is CASSNDLNTEAFF.

The chain couples TRBV20-1 to TRBJ1-1; D not certain. Trimming removed 5 bases at V and 7 bases at J, with 14 bases between. Germline V gives CDR1 DFQATT, CDR2 SNEGSKA (reference sequence). The length of the CDR3 is 12 residues. CDR3 loop: CSAPGPNYEAFF. The CDR3 nucleotides read TGCAGTGCTCCAGGACCGAATTATGAAGCTTTCTTT.

This chain links TRBV12-3 or TRBV12-4 with TRBJ2-1, with 11 bases that match TRBD2. With V trimmed by 5 bases and J by 9 bases, 9 bases remained unmatched. The CDR3 covers 15 residues. Written as DNA, the CDR3 is TGTGCCAGCAGTCCTAGCGGGGGGTTAGTAGGTGAGCAGTTCTTC. Translating gives CASSPSGGLVGEQFF.

This clonotype was seen just once. The chain carries TRBV25-1 and TRBJ1-6, with 10 bases fitting TRBD1. There are 14 residues in the CDR3. J lost 9 bases, V lost 6 bases, and 5 bases had no gene match. Germline V gene sequence: CDR1 MGHDK, CDR2 SYGVNS. The CDR3 is CASRGQGTGSPLHF. CDR3 nucleotides: TGTGCCAGCAGGGGACAGGGGACGGGTTCACCCCTCCACTTT.

This clonotype was detected once. The V and J genes are TRBV7-9 and TRBJ2-1; 7 bases are shared with TRBD1. The CDR3 contains 13 residues. With V trimmed by 3 bases and J by 7 bases, 3 bases remained unmatched. The germline CDR1 and CDR2 sequences are SEHNR and FQNEAQ (reference sequence). The CDR3 here is CASSLKQGNEQFF. Here the CDR3 DNA reads TGTGCCAGCAGCTTGAAACAGGGGAATGAGCAGTTCTTC.

The chain links TRBV6-2 or TRBV6-3 to TRBJ2-7; D is undetermined. CDR3 length: 13 residues. The V end lost 6 bases, the J end lost 3 bases, and 12 bases lay between the germline ends. CDR1 and CDR2 (germline): MNHEY, SVGEGT. The CDR3 bases are TGTGCCAGCAGGTCAGGTCCACACTACGAGCAGTACTTC. Translating it yields CASRSGPHYEQYF.

This chain links TRBV27 with TRBJ1-2; a weak D match, TRBD1 (5 bases). With 2 bases removed from V and 5 bases from J, the gap between germline ends came to 12 bases. The CDR3 totals 14 residues. Germline values: CDR1 MNHEY, CDR2 SMNVEV (reference sequence). As DNA, the CDR3 is TGTGCCAGCAGTTTAACGGCGGGGCCATATGGCTACACCTTC. Translated, it gives CASSLTAGPYGYTF.